This T cell receptor beta chain comes out of a study of cytomegalovirus exposure and HLA in healthy donors. Study-wide points: Earlier analysis found most TCR beta V segments productive about 90% or about 30% of the time. HLA allele associations emerged for under 20,000 TCR beta sequences in a later analysis, at 0.05 false discovery rate. The Asian-associated ancestry cluster reportedly had fewer N-insertions than the 666-donor mean in a later analysis.

With V trimmed by 5 bases and J by 2 bases, 5 bases remained unmatched. In germline, CDR1 is SGHNT, CDR2 YENEEA. This CDR3 is 14 amino acids long. PCR employed 60 Vbeta and 13 Jbeta primers. Measured with immunoSEQ multiplex PCR; TCRdb has only the in-frame clones, and not every one. The profile covers around 85,000 clones, with about four fifths appearing a single time and roughly 30% taken by the ten largest. The study sampled nominally healthy donors, though unrecorded immune exposures were likely. As for this clone: Its cognate antigen is unknown.

Sequenced sample: PBMCs. This chain links TRBV11-3 with TRBJ2-5, with 7 nucleotides matching TRBD1. The receptor was isolated from a man aged 50 to 60 in good health and CMV-seropositive. CDR3 nucleotides: TGTGCCAGCAGCCCCGGACAGGCACAAGAGACCCAGTACTTC. This translates into CASSPGQAQETQYF.